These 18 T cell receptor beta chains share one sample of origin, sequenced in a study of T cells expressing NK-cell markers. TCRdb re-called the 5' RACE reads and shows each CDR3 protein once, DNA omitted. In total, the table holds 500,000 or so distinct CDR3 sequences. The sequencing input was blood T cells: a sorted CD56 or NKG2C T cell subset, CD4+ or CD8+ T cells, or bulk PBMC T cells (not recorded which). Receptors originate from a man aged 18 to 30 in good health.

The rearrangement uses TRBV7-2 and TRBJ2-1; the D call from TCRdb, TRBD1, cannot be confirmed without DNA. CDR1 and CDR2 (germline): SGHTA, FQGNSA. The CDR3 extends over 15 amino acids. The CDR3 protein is CASSPDRGQFNEQFF.

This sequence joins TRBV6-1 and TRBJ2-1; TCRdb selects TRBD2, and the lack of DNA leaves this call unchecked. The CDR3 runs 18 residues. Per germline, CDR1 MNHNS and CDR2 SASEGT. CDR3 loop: CASSESRWEGRLLDEQFF.

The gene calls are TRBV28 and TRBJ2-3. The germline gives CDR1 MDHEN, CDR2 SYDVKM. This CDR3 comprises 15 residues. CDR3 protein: CASSFGVPSTDTQYF.

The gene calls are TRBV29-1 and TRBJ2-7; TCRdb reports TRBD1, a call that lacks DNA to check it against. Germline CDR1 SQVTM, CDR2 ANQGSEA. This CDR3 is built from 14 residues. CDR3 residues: CSVEGDGRSYEQYF.

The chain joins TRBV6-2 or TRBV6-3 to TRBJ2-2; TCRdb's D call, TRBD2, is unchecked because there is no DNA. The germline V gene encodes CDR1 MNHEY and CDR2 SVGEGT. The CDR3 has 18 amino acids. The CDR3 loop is CASSFPSGLAGGPGELFF.

The chain's CDR3 is CASSLWQGQQETQYF. The rearrangement uses TRBV27 and TRBJ2-5; TCRdb indicates TRBD1, and absent DNA this call remains unverified. Germline V lookup: CDR1 MNHEY, CDR2 SMNVEV (reference sequence). This CDR3 comprises 15 residues.

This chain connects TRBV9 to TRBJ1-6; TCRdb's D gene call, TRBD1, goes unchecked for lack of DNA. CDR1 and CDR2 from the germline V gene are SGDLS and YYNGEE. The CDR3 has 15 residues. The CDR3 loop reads CASSGQGLSDSPLHF.

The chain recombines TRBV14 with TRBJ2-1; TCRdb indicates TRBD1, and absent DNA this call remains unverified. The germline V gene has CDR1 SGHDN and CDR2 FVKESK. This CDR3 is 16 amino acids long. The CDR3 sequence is CASSQLRGGAGNEQFF.

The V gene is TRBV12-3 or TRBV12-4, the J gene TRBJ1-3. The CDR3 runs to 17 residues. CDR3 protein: CASSLLPGLYSGNTIYF.

The CDR3 region is CASSKWTSESSYNEQFF. The chain is built from TRBV7-8 and TRBJ2-1; the TRBD2 assignment by TCRdb is unverifiable without DNA. CDR1 is SGHVS, CDR2 FQNEAQ, per germline. This CDR3 has 17 amino acids.

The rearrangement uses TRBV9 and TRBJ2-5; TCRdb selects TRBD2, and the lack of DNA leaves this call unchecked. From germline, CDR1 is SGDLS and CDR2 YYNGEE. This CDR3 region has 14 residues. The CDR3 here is CASSAGLAAETQYF.

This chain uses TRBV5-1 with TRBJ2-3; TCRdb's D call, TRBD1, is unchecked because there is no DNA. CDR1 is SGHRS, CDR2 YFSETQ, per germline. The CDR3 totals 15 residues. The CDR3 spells CASSIPQGAFDTQYF.

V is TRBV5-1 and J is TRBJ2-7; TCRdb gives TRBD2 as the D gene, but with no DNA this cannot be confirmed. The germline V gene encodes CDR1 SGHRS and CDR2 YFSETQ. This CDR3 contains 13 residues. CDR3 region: CASRSSGGYEQYF. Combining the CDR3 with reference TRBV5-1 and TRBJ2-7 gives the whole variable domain KAGVTQTPRYLIKTRGQQVTLSCSPISGHRSVSWYQQTPGQGLQFLFEYFSETQRNKGNFPGRFSGRQFSNSRSEMNVSTLELGDSALYLCASRSSGGYEQYFGPGTRLTVT.

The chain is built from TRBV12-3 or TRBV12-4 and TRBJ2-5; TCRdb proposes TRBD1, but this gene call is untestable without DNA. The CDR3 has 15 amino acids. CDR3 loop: CASSQTGSGGETQYF.

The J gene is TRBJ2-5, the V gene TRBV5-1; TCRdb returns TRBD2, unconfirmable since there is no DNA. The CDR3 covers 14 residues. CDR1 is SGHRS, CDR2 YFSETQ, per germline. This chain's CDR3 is CASYLVGGTETQYF.

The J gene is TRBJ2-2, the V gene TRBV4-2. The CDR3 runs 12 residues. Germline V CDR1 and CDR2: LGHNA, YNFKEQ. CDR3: CASKENTGELFF.

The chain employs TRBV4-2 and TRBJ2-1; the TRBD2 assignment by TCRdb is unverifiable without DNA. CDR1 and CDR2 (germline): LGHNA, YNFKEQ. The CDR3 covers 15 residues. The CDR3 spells CASSQETSGYNEQFF.

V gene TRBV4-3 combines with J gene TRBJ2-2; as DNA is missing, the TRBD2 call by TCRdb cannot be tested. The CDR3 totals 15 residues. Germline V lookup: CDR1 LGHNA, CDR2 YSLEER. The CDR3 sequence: CASRRTSGYTGELFF.